The sample holds many counts of the clone carrying this TCR beta chain. Amplification targeted TCR beta CDR3 regions from RNA transcripts. The TCR CDR3 was amplified in a first-round RT-PCR using the HTBI primer set. TCRdb redid the calling of the multiplex PCR reads with MiXCR, one entry per CDR3 protein. This table has 300,000 to 400,000 distinct CDR3 sequences, about 14% appearing once. Isolation of PBMCs was performed on 8.5 to 10 ml fresh peripheral blood. This record comes from a study of T cells in Graves' hyperthyroidism and ophthalmopathy. The TCR sequence derives from a woman in her 30s with Graves' ophthalmopathy. The specimen was blood.

The DNA of the CDR3 is TGCGCCAGCAGCTTGGCTGGGGGCGCCTCCTACGAGCAGTACTTC. Translation: CASSLAGGASYEQYF. The chain has TRBV5-1 and TRBJ2-7, with a tentative D call TRBD1 (6 bases). This CDR3 contains 15 residues. The ends were cut back, 0 bases at V and 0 bases at J, with 10 bases in the middle. The germline V gene has CDR1 SGHRS and CDR2 YFSETQ. Combining the CDR3 with reference TRBV5-1 and TRBJ2-7 gives the whole variable domain KAGVTQTPRYLIKTRGQQVTLSCSPISGHRSVSWYQQTPGQGLQFLFEYFSETQRNKGNFPGRFSGRQFSNSRSEMNVSTLELGDSALYLCASSLAGGASYEQYFGPGTRLTVT.